The 32 T cell receptor beta chains below were found in one sample sequenced in a study of post-analysis software for immune sequencing data. The study's findings and limits: Relative to controls, patients had several TRBV segments at higher frequency, with TRBV5-6, TRBV5-1 and TRBV20-1 among these.

Unique molecular identifiers were present in the TCR beta cDNA libraries. TCRdb reprocessed the PCR reads via MiXCR and lists one record per CDR3 protein. The sample lists roughly 650,000 distinct CDR3 sequences, approximately 60% occurring once. The antigens these receptors bind are not known. Sequencing was performed on blood. The source of these receptors is a girl aged 2-10 years with multiple sclerosis.

The CDR3 here is CASSLAGTANYGYTF. In DNA form, the CDR3 reads TGCGCCAGCAGCTTGGCCGGAACGGCGAACTATGGCTACACCTTC. The chain employs TRBV5-1 and TRBJ1-2; D ambiguous. The V end lost 0 bases, the J end lost 2 bases, and 11 bases lay between the germline ends. Germline V gives CDR1 SGHRS, CDR2 YFSETQ. The CDR3 is 15 amino acids.

The chain couples TRBV6-5 to TRBJ1-2, with no clear D. This CDR3 spans 11 amino acids. The germline gives CDR1 MNHEY, CDR2 SVGAGI. Trimming pared 11 bases from V and 4 bases from J, leaving 11 bases between. The CDR3 loop reads CAAWAIYGYTF. DNA for the CDR3: TGTGCCGCCTGGGCGATCTATGGCTACACCTTC.

This clonotype was observed a handful of times. This chain connects TRBV27 to TRBJ2-5; D is uncertain. V was cut by 5 bases and J by 1 base, with 17 bases left in between. The CDR3 extends over 16 amino acids. Germline assignment: CDR1 MNHEY and CDR2 SMNVEV (reference sequence). CDR3 in DNA: TGTGCCAGCAGTCCATCCTCGACTCGATTCCAAGAGACCCAGTACTTC. Translated: CASSPSSTRFQETQYF.

The rearrangement uses TRBV7-2 and TRBJ2-1; 15 nucleotides align to TRBD2. The germline V gene encodes CDR1 SGHTA and CDR2 FQGNSA. The CDR3 is 15 residues long. Trimming took 5 bases from V and 9 from J; bases not matched to a gene: 5. For the CDR3, the DNA is TGTGCCAGCAGCCCTCCGGGACTAGCGGGAGGTGAGCAGTTCTTC. Translation: CASSPPGLAGGEQFF.

The V gene is TRBV7-9, the J gene TRBJ1-2; D gene uncertain. The CDR3 loop spans 14 amino acids. Trimming removed 2 bases at V and 2 bases at J, with 9 bases between. Per germline, CDR1 SEHNR and CDR2 FQNEAQ (reference sequence). CDR3 nucleotides: TGTGCCAGCAGCTTAACGGGGAACAACTATGGCTACACCTTC. It codes for CASSLTGNNYGYTF.

The chain has TRBV10-3 and TRBJ2-1; D call uncertain. The CDR3 runs 11 residues. The germline gives CDR1 ENHRY, CDR2 SYGVKD. With 0 bases removed from V and 11 bases from J, the gap between germline ends came to 5 bases. The CDR3 nucleotides read TGTGCCATCAGTGAGTCAGGGAAGCAGTTCTTC. Translated: CAISESGKQFF.

The chain joins TRBV2 to TRBJ2-1; 9 positions agree with TRBD2. The junction had 3 bases not matched to a gene; V was cut back by 1 base and J by 5 bases. Germline loops: CDR1 SNHLY, CDR2 FYNNEI. CDR3 length equals 15 residues. In DNA, the CDR3 is TGTGCCAGCAGTGAAGGGCTAGCGGGAAACAATGAGCAGTTCTTC. This gives the protein CASSEGLAGNNEQFF.

This chain connects TRBV10-3 to TRBJ1-2, with 8 bases fitting TRBD1. The germline V gene has CDR1 ENHRY and CDR2 SYGVKD. Germline trimming cut 2 bases from V and 6 bases from J; bases unmatched to any gene: 11. This CDR3 is built from 16 residues. The CDR3 DNA reads as TGTGCCATCAGTGAGGAGGGGCCAGGGGGCTTCCATGGCTACACCTTC. This gives the protein CAISEEGPGGFHGYTF.

The chain employs TRBV20-1 and TRBJ1-2; D unclear. From germline, CDR1 is DFQATT and CDR2 SNEGSKA (reference sequence). This CDR3 has 18 amino acids. Trimming removed 1 base at V and 8 bases at J, with 29 bases between. CDR3 DNA sequence: TGCAGTGCTAGAGCCCTTACCGGGGAGCAGACGGGTGATGGGGGCTACACCTTC. It codes for CSARALTGEQTGDGGYTF.

The chain joins TRBV5-6 to TRBJ2-6, with unresolved D. With 4 bases removed from V and 0 bases from J, the gap between germline ends came to 17 bases. The CDR3 extends over 18 amino acids. CDR1 and CDR2 from the germline V gene are SGHDT and YYEEEE. CDR3 region: CASSPLMSYGSGANVLTF. The CDR3 bases are TGTGCCAGCAGCCCCTTAATGTCCTATGGCTCTGGGGCCAACGTCCTGACTTTC.

The rearrangement links TRBV20-1 to TRBJ1-2, with D tentatively TRBD1 (6 bases). CDR3 size: 13 residues. Germline V lookup: CDR1 DFQATT, CDR2 SNEGSKA (reference sequence). V lost 5 bases to trimming and J lost 3 bases, with 13 bases between them. The CDR3 sequence is CSAQRGADYGYTF. CDR3 sequence (DNA): TGCAGTGCTCAAAGGGGGGCTGACTATGGCTACACCTTC.

V is TRBV29-1 and J is TRBJ2-1; either TRBD1 or TRBD2 may fit D (6 bases each). The CDR3 spans 13 residues. V was pared by 5 bases and J by 8 bases, with 16 bases between. Per germline, CDR1 SQVTM and CDR2 ANQGSEA. DNA of the CDR3: TGCAGCGTTCGTGGACGGGGGCTGCATGAGCAGTTCTTC. Translation: CSVRGRGLHEQFF.

The chain has TRBV20-1 and TRBJ2-5; TRBD1 agrees at 8 bases. Trimming took 5 bases from V and 11 from J; bases not matched to a gene: 13. The CDR3 loop spans 13 amino acids. Germline loops: CDR1 DFQATT, CDR2 SNEGSKA (reference sequence). CDR3 bases: TGCAGTGCTTCTGGGACAGGACCCGCGGAGCAGTACTTC. This codes for CSASGTGPAEQYF.

The chain links TRBV7-2 to TRBJ2-4; the match to TRBD1 covers 8 bases. The better agreement between TRBJ2-7 and the DNA end casts doubt on the J call. The CDR3 consists of 16 residues. In germline, CDR1 is SGHTA, CDR2 FQGNSA. The CDR3 DNA reads TGTGCCAGCAGCTTTATGGAGGACAGGGTACCCTACGAGCAGTACTTC. This codes for CASSFMEDRVPYEQYF.

This clonotype was picked up a small number of times. Germline is not matched at one junction end, which may reflect a read error. The chain carries TRBV5-1 and TRBJ2-7, with 15 nucleotides matching TRBD2. CDR1 is SGHRS, CDR2 YFSETQ, per germline. The length of the CDR3 is 18 residues. The CDR3 region is CASSLGSGLAGGSHEQYF. CDR3 nucleotide sequence: TGCGCCAGCAGCTTGGGCTCGGGACTAGCGGGAGGCTCCCACGAGCAGTACTTC.

This clonotype has just a few counts. This chain links TRBV7-2 with TRBJ2-3; 7 bases are a match to TRBD1. Germline loops: CDR1 SGHTA, CDR2 FQGNSA. The V and J ends lost 4 bases and 4 bases, in that order; junction bases with no gene match: 11. The CDR3 is made up of 16 amino acids. CDR3 coding DNA: TGTGCCAGCAGCTCTCAAGGGGGCGCGGGCGCAGATACGCAGTATTTT. The encoded protein is CASSSQGGAGADTQYF.

This clonotype has only a few counts. The V gene is TRBV29-1, the J gene TRBJ1-4; TRBD1 matches 9 bases. Trimming cost V 7 bases and J 7 bases; bases outside gene matches: 7. Germline lookup yields CDR1 SQVTM and CDR2 ANQGSEA. CDR3 length equals 13 residues. The CDR3 nucleotides read TGCAGCGCCACAGGGGGCGCGAGTGAAAAACTGTTTTTT. It codes for CSATGGASEKLFF.

Points on this clonotype: At one end the junction does not follow the germline gene, possibly because of a read error. As DNA, the CDR3 is TGCAGTGCTAGAGGCTTTAACCCGGACAGGTCGTTCAATGAGCAGTTCTTT. This gives the protein CSARGFNPDRSFNEQFF. The genes are TRBV20-1 and TRBJ2-1, with 7 bases matching TRBD1. Germline lookup yields CDR1 DFQATT and CDR2 SNEGSKA (reference sequence). The CDR3 runs 17 residues.

The rearrangement joins TRBV20-1 to TRBJ1-3; tentatively, D is TRBD1 (5 bases). The CDR3 is 13 residues long. The germline V gene has CDR1 DFQATT and CDR2 SNEGSKA (reference sequence). V was shortened by 4 bases and J by 0 bases, with 7 bases between the two germline ends. CDR3 loop: CSATGNSGNTIYF. The CDR3 DNA reads as TGCAGTGCTACAGGGAACTCTGGAAACACCATATATTTT.

CDR3 loop: CASSIDTLTEAFF. Written as DNA, the CDR3 is TGTGCCAGCAGCATTGATACACTCACTGAAGCTTTCTTT. This chain connects TRBV7-9 to TRBJ1-1, with D uncertain. V lost 5 bases to trimming and J lost 4 bases, with 11 bases between them. The germline CDR1 and CDR2 sequences are SEHNR and FQNEAQ (reference sequence). CDR3 length: 13 amino acids. Together with reference TRBV7-9 and TRBJ1-1, the CDR3 gives the full variable domain: DTGVSQNPRHKITKRGQNVTFRCDPISEHNRLYWYRQTLGQGPEFLTYFQNEAQLEKSRLLSDRFSAERPKGSFSTLEIQRTEQGDSAMYLCASSIDTLTEAFFGQGTRLTVV.

CDR3 in amino acids: CASSSASGQGAPNEKLFF. CDR3 sequence (DNA): TGTGCCAGCAGCTCCGCTTCTGGACAGGGGGCTCCTAATGAAAAACTGTTTTTT. V gene TRBV7-2 combines with J gene TRBJ1-4; 11 bases match TRBD1. Germline trimming cut 4 bases from V and 3 bases from J; bases unmatched to any gene: 10. This CDR3 has 18 amino acids. Germline CDR1 and CDR2: SGHTA and FQGNSA.

This clonotype was seen only a few times. CDR3 loop: CSAQGAGETQYF. CDR3 DNA: TGCAGCGCTCAGGGGGCGGGGGAGACCCAGTACTTC. The rearrangement joins TRBV29-1 to TRBJ2-5, with 8 bases lining up with TRBD1. Per germline, CDR1 SQVTM and CDR2 ANQGSEA. V dropped 7 bases and J dropped 5; count of bases not matched to a gene: 6. The CDR3 sequence is 12 residues long.

This clonotype was found a few times. The V gene is TRBV29-1, the J gene TRBJ2-5; tentatively, D is TRBD1 or TRBD2 (5 bases each). Trimming removed 7 bases at V and 5 bases at J, with 14 bases between. Germline values: CDR1 SQVTM, CDR2 ANQGSEA. The CDR3 spans 12 residues. The CDR3 sequence: CSGDPWGETQYF. CDR3 nucleotide sequence: TGCAGCGGAGATCCATGGGGGGAGACCCAGTACTTC.

The sample holds a few counts of this clonotype. The rearrangement joins TRBV7-2 to TRBJ2-3; 11 bases are a match to TRBD2. After removal of 5 bases from V and 14 bases from J, the junction contained 15 bases not matched to a gene. CDR3 size: 15 residues. The germline V gene encodes CDR1 SGHTA and CDR2 FQGNSA. For the CDR3, the DNA is TGTGCCAGCAGCCCCGAGGGGCTAGCGGGAGGTTATCGGTATTTT. It is translated as CASSPEGLAGGYRYF. Based on the CDR3 plus reference TRBV7-2 and TRBJ2-3, the full variable domain is GAGVSQSPSNKVTEKGKDVELRCDPISGHTALYWYRQSLGQGLEFLIYFQGNSAPDKSGLPSDRFSAERTGGSVSTLTIQRTQQEDSAVYLCASSPEGLAGGYRYFGPGTRLTVL.

V is TRBV10-3 and J is TRBJ2-5, with D possibly matching TRBD1 (6 bases). The CDR3 spans 13 residues. Deletions cut 4 bases from V and 9 bases from J, with 15 bases between. Germline values: CDR1 ENHRY, CDR2 SYGVKD. The CDR3 spells CAISGQAEGAQYF. In DNA, the CDR3 is TGTGCCATCAGTGGACAGGCCGAAGGGGCCCAGTACTTC.

The J gene is TRBJ2-3, the V gene TRBV28; 7 nucleotides align to TRBD2. V lost 6 bases and J lost 2; bases outside the gene matches: 8. The CDR3 covers 15 residues. Germline V CDR1 and CDR2: MDHEN, SYDVKM. The CDR3 region has the DNA TGTGCCAGCAGCCCTCCTAGCGGTCACACAGATACGCAGTATTTT. Translating it yields CASSPPSGHTDTQYF.

V is TRBV4-3 and J is TRBJ1-2, with D possibly matching TRBD1 (6 bases). CDR3 length equals 17 residues. Germline V CDR1 and CDR2: LGHNA, YSLEER. Between the trimmed V and J ends, which lost 4 bases and 1 base, there was a span of 19 bases. The CDR3 spells CASSPTGTIVFNYGYTF. The CDR3 coding sequence is TGCGCCAGCAGCCCGACGGGGACAATCGTCTTTAACTATGGCTACACCTTC.

The genes are TRBV5-6 and TRBJ1-1, with D hard to call. V lost 4 bases and J 3 bases, leaving 10 bases between the germline ends. The germline CDR1 and CDR2 sequences are SGHDT and YYEEEE. The CDR3 runs 13 residues. CDR3 residues: CASSQISDTEAFF. The CDR3 DNA sequence: TGTGCCAGCAGCCAAATCAGCGACACTGAAGCTTTCTTT.

The chain is built from TRBV6-5 and TRBJ2-1, with 8 bases aligning to TRBD1. Germline trimming cut 6 bases from V and 4 bases from J; bases unmatched to any gene: 8. Germline CDR1 reads MNHEY; CDR2 reads SVGAGI. The CDR3 contains 15 residues. CDR3 region: CASRLTGTGYNEQFF. The CDR3 DNA is TGTGCCAGCAGACTGACCGGGACAGGATACAATGAGCAGTTCTTC.

V usage is TRBV4-2 and J usage is TRBJ1-2; possibly TRBD1 for D (5 bases). Germline V gene sequence: CDR1 LGHNA, CDR2 YNFKEQ. Between the trimmed V and J ends, which lost 0 bases and 3 bases, there was a span of 11 bases. This CDR3 contains 15 residues. CDR3 bases: TGTGCCAGCAGCCAAGACGGCAGGGTAGACTATGGCTACACCTTC. Translation: CASSQDGRVDYGYTF.

The chain couples TRBV7-9 to TRBJ2-3; tentatively, D is TRBD1 or TRBD2 (5 bases each). This CDR3 is 14 amino acids long. CDR1 and CDR2 from the germline V gene are SEHNR and FQNEAQ (reference sequence). The ends were cut back, 5 bases at V and 7 bases at J, with 16 bases in the middle. The DNA of the CDR3 is TGTGCCAGCAGCCCCAGGGACCTCAGGAATACGCAGTATTTT. The encoded protein is CASSPRDLRNTQYF. Full variable domain (remainder filled in from reference TRBV7-9 and TRBJ2-3): DTGVSQNPRHKITKRGQNVTFRCDPISEHNRLYWYRQTLGQGPEFLTYFQNEAQLEKSRLLSDRFSAERPKGSFSTLEIQRTEQGDSAMYLCASSPRDLRNTQYFGPGTRLTVL.

This clonotype was observed a handful of times. The V and J genes are TRBV12-3 or TRBV12-4 and TRBJ1-2, with a possible D match to TRBD1 (5 bases). This CDR3 region has 14 residues. Trimming removed 4 bases at V and 3 bases at J, with 12 bases between. CDR3 in amino acids: CASSSREDDYGYTF. The CDR3 DNA reads TGTGCCAGCAGTTCCAGGGAGGATGACTATGGCTACACCTTC.